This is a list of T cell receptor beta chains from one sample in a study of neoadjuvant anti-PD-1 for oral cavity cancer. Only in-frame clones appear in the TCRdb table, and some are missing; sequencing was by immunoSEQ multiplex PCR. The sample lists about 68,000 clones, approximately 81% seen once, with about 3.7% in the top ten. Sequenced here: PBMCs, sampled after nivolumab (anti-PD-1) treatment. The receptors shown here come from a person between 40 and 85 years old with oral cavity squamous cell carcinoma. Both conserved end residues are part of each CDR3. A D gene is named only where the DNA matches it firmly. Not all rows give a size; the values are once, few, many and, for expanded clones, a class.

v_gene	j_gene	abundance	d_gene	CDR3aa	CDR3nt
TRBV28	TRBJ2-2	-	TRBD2	CASRSASGNTGELFF	TGTGCCAGCAGATCTGCTAGCGGGAACACCGGGGAGCTGTTTTTT
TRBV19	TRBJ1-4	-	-	CASSMMAAEKLFF	TGTGCCAGTAGTATGATGGCAGCTGAAAAACTGTTTTTT
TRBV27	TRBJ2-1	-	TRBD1	CASSPGQGRNEQFF	TGTGCCAGCAGCCCCGGACAGGGTAGGAATGAGCAGTTCTTC
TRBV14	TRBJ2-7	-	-	CASSRTSQYEQYF	TGTGCCAGCAGCCGGACAAGTCAATACGAGCAGTACTTC
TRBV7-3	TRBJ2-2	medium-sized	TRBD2	CASSPVGRAGTGELFF	TGTGCCAGCAGCCCGGTGGGGAGGGCGGGGACCGGGGAGCTGTTTTTT
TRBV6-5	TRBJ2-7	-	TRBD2	CASKMTSGSSYEQYF	TGTGCCAGCAAAATGACTAGCGGGAGCTCCTACGAGCAGTACTTC
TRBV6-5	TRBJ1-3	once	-	CASSYFGAGNTIYF	TGTGCCAGCAGTTACTTTGGTGCTGGAAACACCATATATTTT
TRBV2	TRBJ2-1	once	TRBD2	CASSGEGGLVGNEQFF	TGTGCCAGCAGTGGGGAGGGGGGACTAGTGGGCAATGAGCAGTTCTTC
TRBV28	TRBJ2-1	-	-	CATFERAPGDEQFF	TGTGCCACCTTTGAGCGGGCCCCTGGGGATGAGCAGTTCTTC
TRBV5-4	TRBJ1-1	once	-	CASSSTGPNTEAFF	TGTGCCAGCAGCTCTACAGGACCGAACACTGAAGCTTTCTTT
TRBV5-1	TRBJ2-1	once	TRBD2	CASSFSPSAGGNHNEQFF	TGCGCCAGCAGCTTCTCCCCCTCAGCGGGAGGGAACCACAATGAGCAGTTCTTC
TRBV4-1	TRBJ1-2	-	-	CASSHQGNSYTF	TGCGCCAGCAGCCATCAGGGGAACAGCTACACCTTC
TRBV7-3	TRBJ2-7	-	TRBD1	CASSLGQGAYEQYF	TGTGCCAGCAGCTTAGGGCAGGGGGCCTACGAGCAGTACTTC
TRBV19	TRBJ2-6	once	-	CASSIGGSGTTGANVLTF	TGTGCCAGTAGTATCGGGGGTTCCGGGACAACCGGGGCCAACGTCCTGACTTTC